A selection of T cell receptor beta chains follows, all from one sample in a study of T cells in Graves' hyperthyroidism and ophthalmopathy. TCRdb reprocessed the multiplex PCR reads via MiXCR and lists one record per CDR3 protein. The sample consists of some 380,000 distinct CDR3 sequences, roughly 13% of them appearing once. Sequencing input: blood. These receptors were taken from a man aged 25 to 40 with Graves' hyperthyroidism that later progressed to Graves' ophthalmopathy. CDR3s include the opening cysteine and the closing phenylalanine or tryptophan. A D gene is named only where the DNA matches it firmly. A clone size is listed for some rows: how often the clone was seen (once, few, many), or a class if it is expanded.

cdr3_nt	cdr3_aa	d_call	clone_size	v_call	j_call
TGTGCCAGCAGGGAGGGTCGGGACAGGTCCTACGAGCAGTACTTC	CASREGRDRSYEQYF	TRBD1	many	TRBV2	TRBJ2-7
TGTGCCAGCAGTTACTCGGGGGGCCATTATGGCTACACCTTC	CASSYSGGHYGYTF	-	many	TRBV6-5	TRBJ1-2
TGTGCCAGCCTCCCCCGTGCTAAGTTGAACACCGGGGAGCTGTTTTTT	CASLPRAKLNTGELFF	-	few	TRBV6-1	TRBJ2-2
TGTGCCTGGAGTGTAGACAGGATCCACGAAAAACTGTTTTTT	CAWSVDRIHEKLFF	-	many	TRBV30	TRBJ1-4
TGTGCCAGCAGTCCTCTTCTAGCGGGGGGAGAGAATGAGCAGTTCTTC	CASSPLLAGGENEQFF	TRBD2	many	TRBV12-3/TRBV12-4	TRBJ2-1
TGTGCCAGCAGTTTATCGGGACCTGGAAACACCATATATTTT	CASSLSGPGNTIYF	-	many	TRBV27	TRBJ1-3
TGTGCCAGTAGTTCAGACGCGGGACAGGGTCGCACCTACGAGCAGTACTTC	CASSSDAGQGRTYEQYF	TRBD1	few	TRBV19	TRBJ2-7
TGTGCCAGCAGCCTCGGGGGCGGGGACTACCTTTACAATGAGCAGTTCTTC	CASSLGGGDYLYNEQFF	-	once	TRBV7-9	TRBJ2-1
TGTGCCAGCAGCTTTTCGCAGGGTAGTAATTCACCCCTCCACTTT	CASSFSQGSNSPLHF	-	many	TRBV7-8	TRBJ1-6
TGTGCCAGCTCATCACAAACAGGGGGGGATCAGCCCCAGCATTTT	CASSSQTGGDQPQHF	TRBD1	-	TRBV18	TRBJ1-5
TGTGCCAGCAACATCGCGGCCGGGGCCCCTGAAGCTTTCTTT	CASNIAAGAPEAFF	-	many	TRBV11-2	TRBJ1-1
TGTGCCTGGAGTGAGAGGGGGGGCTTTGACGAGCAGTTCTTC	CAWSERGGFDEQFF	-	-	TRBV30	TRBJ2-1
TGTGCCAGCAGTTTAATGACCGGGACGCTAAACACCGGGGAGCTGTTTTTT	CASSLMTGTLNTGELFF	-	many	TRBV12-3/TRBV12-4	TRBJ2-2
TGTGCCAGCAGTGATCAGGGGACCCCGAACACCGGGGAGCTGTTTTTT	CASSDQGTPNTGELFF	-	few	TRBV27	TRBJ2-2
TGTGCCAGCTCACCTGGACGGGGACAAGAGACCCAGTACTTC	CASSPGRGQETQYF	-	many	TRBV18	TRBJ2-5
TGTGCCAGCAAGGGCACTATGAACACTGAAGCTTTCTTT	CASKGTMNTEAFF	-	many	TRBV6-1	TRBJ1-1
TGTGCCAGCAGTGAGACAGGGAACAGGGACAATGAGCAGTTCTTC	CASSETGNRDNEQFF	TRBD1	few	TRBV6-1	TRBJ2-1
TGTGCCAGCAGTTACACCGAGATTGAGACCCAGTACTTC	CASSYTEIETQYF	-	many	TRBV6-5	TRBJ2-5
TGTGCCAGCAGTGCGCGCGGGGGGGCCTACAATGAGCAGTTCTTC	CASSARGGAYNEQFF	TRBD2	many	TRBV27	TRBJ2-1
TGTGCCAGCAGCTGGACCGGGACAGGGCACAATGAGCAGTTCTTC	CASSWTGTGHNEQFF	TRBD1	-	TRBV5-6	TRBJ2-1
TGTGCCAGCAGGACGTATGGGACTAATGAAAAACTGTTTTTT	CASRTYGTNEKLFF	-	many	TRBV6-1	TRBJ1-4
TGCGCCAGCAGCTTGGGGGACAGGTGGAACACTGAAGCTTTCTTT	CASSLGDRWNTEAFF	TRBD1	many	TRBV5-1	TRBJ1-1
TGCAGTGCTAGGAGTGGCAGGGGGGTTTATGGCTACACCTTC	CSARSGRGVYGYTF	TRBD1	many	TRBV20-1	TRBJ1-2
TGCGCCAGCAGCTTGAGGGCTAGCGGGGGGGCCGAAGAGACCCAGTACTTC	CASSLRASGGAEETQYF	TRBD2	few	TRBV5-1	TRBJ2-5
TGTGCCAGCAGTTACGACGGAAACTATGGCTACACCTTC	CASSYDGNYGYTF	-	few	TRBV6-6	TRBJ1-2
TGTGCCAGCAGTTTGCGGACAGAATCTGAAGCTTTCTTT	CASSLRTESEAFF	-	many	TRBV27	TRBJ1-1
TGTGCCAGCAGCTACCCCCTCTTCGACAGCATGCGGGGTCGAGGCTACACCTTC	CASSYPLFDSMRGRGYTF	-	-	TRBV5-8	TRBJ1-2
TGCGCCAGCAGCTTGGTTGGGGTGCCCTACGAGCAGTACTTC	CASSLVGVPYEQYF	-	-	TRBV5-1	TRBJ2-7
TGTGCCTGGAGTGACAGGTGGGAAGCTTTCTTT	CAWSDRWEAFF	-	many	TRBV30	TRBJ1-1
TGTGCCAGCAAAGAGGGGGGCGCCGGGGAGCTGTTTTTT	CASKEGGAGELFF	-	once	TRBV2	TRBJ2-2
TGTGCCAGCAGCTTCGGGGGGCTTTATCAGCCCCAGCATTTT	CASSFGGLYQPQHF	-	-	TRBV13	TRBJ1-5
TGTGCCAGCGCCCCGGGGAGTTCACCCCTCCACTTT	CASAPGSSPLHF	-	many	TRBV6-1	TRBJ1-6
TGTGCCAGCAGCTTTAGCGGGATGAACTATGGCTACACCTTC	CASSFSGMNYGYTF	-	many	TRBV11-3	TRBJ1-2
TGTGCCAGCAGCTCCGGACTAGCGGGGAGCAATACAGATACGCAGTATTTT	CASSSGLAGSNTDTQYF	TRBD2	many	TRBV11-3	TRBJ2-3
TGTGCTAGTGGGCGGACGGATGGGACAGACCAGCCCCAGCATTTT	CASGRTDGTDQPQHF	TRBD1	many	TRBV12-5	TRBJ1-5
TGTGCCAGCAGCCGGCGGTGGGGCGGGGGAAGGGGCAATGAGCAGTTCTTC	CASSRRWGGGRGNEQFF	TRBD2	-	TRBV5-5	TRBJ2-1